This T cell receptor (beta chain) was recovered during a study of identifying expanded T cells in peripheral blood. Regarding the study as a whole: Differentially abundant clones: around 1.1 between replicates, roughly 16 at around 2 weeks, 19 at four. Across healthy donors, higher total template counts meant significantly greater approximately 2-week count variance.

Points on this clone: Its matching antigen is unknown.

No infections or other immune events were documented during collection. The repertoire was sequenced with immunoSEQ multiplex PCR; TCRdb's copy has only in-frame clones and lacks some. This sample has some 100,000 clones, with 87% found just once. The V and J ends lost 3 bases and 0 bases respectively, with 11 bases between them. The CDR3 is 15 amino acids. From germline, CDR1 is LNHNV and CDR2 YYDKDF (reference sequence). V gene TRBV15 combines with J gene TRBJ1-2; the D gene is possibly TRBD1 (5 bases). Material: blood. The receptor was isolated from a person aged 18 to 75 in good health. CDR3 DNA: TGTGCCACCAGCAGGGAGCTGGGGGCTAACTATGGCTACACCTTC. Protein: CATSRELGANYGYTF.